This T cell receptor beta chain came from a study of cytomegalovirus exposure and HLA in healthy donors. Study overall: In an earlier analysis, 90 million to 130 million unique TCR beta sequences were found from about 180 million T cells. Study-wide results and caveats: There were under 200 TCR beta chains listed as cytomegalovirus-associated. A later analysis found that most CMV-associated TCR beta chains appeared HLA-restricted.

This clone was counted a few times. Its antigen is still unknown. The CDR3 has 13 residues. Germline CDR1 reads SGHRS; CDR2 reads YFSETQ. The V and J ends lost 0 bases and 3 bases respectively, with 6 bases between them. Both 60 Vbeta primers and 13 Jbeta primers went into the PCR. Per the study methods: A later analysis counted 80 million or so unique TCR beta chains, around 11 million shared. Here immunoSEQ multiplex PCR was the method, and the copy in TCRdb shows in-frame clones only, minus some. V and J calls and clone size follow that table, whereas D and trimming were derived from the DNA. The profile shows fewer than 80,000 clones, 60% to 80% of them singletons.

The V and J genes are TRBV5-1 and TRBJ1-2; perhaps TRBD1 as D (6 bases). The clonotype originates from a woman in her thirties or forties in good health and CMV-seropositive. The source material was PBMCs. The CDR3 loop is CASSLGTDYGYTF. CDR3 in DNA: TGCGCCAGCAGCTTGGGGACAGACTATGGCTACACCTTC.